The rows below give T cell receptor beta chains drawn from one sample of a study of cytomegalovirus exposure and HLA in healthy donors. The assay was immunoSEQ multiplex PCR, and TCRdb's table has in-frame clones only and misses some. The table records almost 200,000 clones, 79% of them present only once. Sequenced: PBMCs. These receptors were collected from a woman aged 30 to 39 in good health and CMV-seropositive. CDR3s include the opening cysteine and the closing phenylalanine or tryptophan. D genes are given only for firm matches. Only part of the rows carry a size: once, few, many, or a class if the clone is expanded.

cdr3_aa,cdr3_nt,j_call,clone_size,d_call,v_call
CASSEEGQNNQPQHF,TGCGCCAGCAGTGAGGAGGGACAGAACAATCAGCCCCAGCATTTT,TRBJ1-5,NA,TRBD1,TRBV10-2
CASSIDTGSSYEQYF,TGTGCCAGTAGTATAGATACAGGAAGCTCCTACGAGCAGTACTTC,TRBJ2-7,NA,NA,TRBV19
CASKETGGYSNQPQHF,TGTGCCAGTAAGGAGACAGGGGGCTATAGCAATCAGCCCCAGCATTTT,TRBJ1-5,NA,TRBD1,TRBV19
CASSLVIGGYNEQFF,TGCGCCAGCAGCTTGGTGATAGGAGGCTACAATGAGCAGTTCTTC,TRBJ2-1,NA,NA,TRBV5-1
CASSYGRGGIYGYTF,TGCGCCAGCAGCTACGGTCGTGGGGGGATCTATGGCTACACCTTC,TRBJ1-2,NA,NA,TRBV4-3
CASSPPTGSGANVLTF,TGTGCCAGCTCACCACCGACAGGCTCTGGGGCCAACGTCCTGACTTTC,TRBJ2-6,NA,NA,TRBV18
CASSALASGGDYNEQFF,TGTGCCAGCAGCGCCCTCGCCAGCGGGGGGGACTACAATGAGCAGTTCTTC,TRBJ2-1,once,NA,TRBV21-1
CASTLNGSSYNEQFF,TGCGCCAGCACCCTGAACGGGAGCTCCTACAATGAGCAGTTCTTC,TRBJ2-1,once,NA,TRBV10-1
CASSLAWAKNYGYTF,TGTGCCAGCAGCTTAGCGTGGGCCAAAAACTATGGCTACACCTTC,TRBJ1-2,NA,NA,TRBV7-2
CASSRPGQGFGNSPLHF,TGTGCCAGCTCACGTCCGGGACAGGGGTTCGGTAATTCACCCCTCCACTTT,TRBJ1-6,NA,TRBD1,TRBV18
CASSFGGTEAFF,TGTGCCAGCAGCTTCGGGGGCACTGAAGCTTTCTTT,TRBJ1-1,NA,NA,TRBV13
CASSRGGPGEQFF,TGTGCCAGCAGCAGGGGAGGGCCCGGTGAGCAGTTCTTC,TRBJ2-1,NA,NA,TRBV6-5
CASSPRGRHRVDEQFF,TGCGCCAGCAGCCCAAGGGGGCGCCACAGGGTCGATGAGCAGTTCTTC,TRBJ2-1,NA,TRBD1,TRBV5-1
CASKQGGSNEKLFF,TGCGCCAGCAAACAGGGGGGGTCTAATGAAAAACTGTTTTTT,TRBJ1-4,once,TRBD1,TRBV5-1
CASSIISNTEAFF,TGTGCCAGTAGTATTATATCCAACACTGAAGCTTTCTTT,TRBJ1-1,NA,NA,TRBV19
CASSTQGWGEKLFF,TGTGCCAGTAGTACCCAGGGGTGGGGTGAAAAACTGTTTTTT,TRBJ1-4,NA,NA,TRBV19
CASSREGQGTGELFF,TGTGCCAGCAGCCGAGAGGGACAGGGGACCGGGGAGCTGTTTTTT,TRBJ2-2,NA,TRBD1,TRBV7-2
CASGDRGSYGYTF,TGTGCCAGTGGGGACAGGGGAAGCTATGGCTACACCTTC,TRBJ1-2,few,TRBD1,TRBV2
CASSFRQGSGNTIYF,TGTGCCAGCAGTTTTCGACAGGGTTCTGGAAACACCATATATTTT,TRBJ1-3,NA,TRBD1,TRBV27
CAIKETGGPNTEAFF,TGTGCCATCAAAGAGACAGGGGGACCTAACACTGAAGCTTTCTTT,TRBJ1-1,few,TRBD1,TRBV10-3
CASSRDRGRLEAFF,TGTGCCAGCAGCCGGGACAGGGGGCGCCTGGAGGCTTTCTTT,TRBJ1-1,NA,TRBD1,TRBV6-6
CASRTSREQFF,TGTGCCAGCAGGACTAGCCGCGAGCAGTTCTTC,TRBJ2-1,few,TRBD2,TRBV2
CASSFSLRNTEAFF,TGTGCCAGCAGCTTCTCTCTTCGGAACACTGAAGCTTTCTTT,TRBJ1-1,NA,NA,TRBV11-2
CASLGWQGSYEQYF,TGCGCCAGCCTTGGTTGGCAGGGGTCCTACGAGCAGTACTTC,TRBJ2-7,once,NA,TRBV10-2
CASSDDTTSGPYNEQFF,TGTGCCAGCAGTGACGATACGACTAGCGGGCCATACAATGAGCAGTTCTTC,TRBJ2-1,NA,TRBD2,TRBV25-1
CASSGGTVSETQYF,TGTGCCAGCAGTGGAGGGACAGTTTCCGAGACCCAGTACTTC,TRBJ2-5,few,TRBD1,TRBV6-1
CSVDGMDSYNEQFF,TGCAGCGTGGATGGGATGGACAGTTACAATGAGCAGTTCTTC,TRBJ2-1,once,NA,TRBV29-1
CSVPWGQDYGYTF,TGCAGCGTCCCATGGGGGCAGGACTATGGCTACACCTTC,TRBJ1-2,NA,NA,TRBV29-1
CASSLGGQVNTEAFF,TGCGCCAGCAGCTTGGGGGGACAGGTAAACACTGAAGCTTTCTTT,TRBJ1-1,NA,TRBD1,TRBV5-1